This T cell receptor beta chain was observed in a study of vaccination and CD4 T cells after COVID-19. The study sequenced cultured CD4+ T cell DNA using the Oncomine TCR Beta short-read assay. A single record per CDR3 protein comes from TCRdb applying MiXCR to the PCR reads. In the table there are several thousand distinct CDR3 sequences, about 55% of which are singletons. Study-wide points: From around 20 to 38, the median of SARS-CoV-2-reactive clonotypes rose without reaching significance. A median about 90% of convalescent patients' SARS-CoV-2-reactive clones emerged only after vaccination.

As for treatment: approximately 11-day PBMC culture with coronavirus spike peptide pools or control peptides (ViraFEST assay). These CD4+ T cells came from an unexposed donor, sampled before the COVID-19 pandemic (2011-2018). Days 3 and 7 saw half the medium replaced with fresh IL-2 medium. It was after 10 to 11 days of culture that CD4+ T cells were isolated by negative selection. As concerns this clonotype: Its antigen is not identified.

V dropped 5 bases and J dropped 6 bases, with 10 bases sitting between them. The CDR3 spans 12 residues. The V gene's germline CDR1 is SNHLY and CDR2 FYNNEI. This chain connects TRBV2 to TRBJ1-2, with unresolved D. Sample: CD4+ T cells from blood, cultured in vitro. This clonotype was sampled from a human donor in good health. CDR3 nucleotides: TGTGCCAGCAGTAGTCGGATAGATGGCTACACCTTC. Translation: CASSSRIDGYTF.